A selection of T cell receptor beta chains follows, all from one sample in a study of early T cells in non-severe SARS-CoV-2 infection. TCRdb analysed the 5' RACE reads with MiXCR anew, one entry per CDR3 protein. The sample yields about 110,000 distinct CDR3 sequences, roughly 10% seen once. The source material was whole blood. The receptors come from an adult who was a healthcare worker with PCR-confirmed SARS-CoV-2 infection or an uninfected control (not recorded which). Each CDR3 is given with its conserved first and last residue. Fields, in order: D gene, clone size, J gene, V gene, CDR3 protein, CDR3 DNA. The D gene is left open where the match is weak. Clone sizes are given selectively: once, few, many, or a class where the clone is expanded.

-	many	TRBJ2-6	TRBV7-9	CASSGRVEANVLTF	TGTGCCAGCAGCGGACGAGTGGAGGCCAACGTCCTGACTTTC
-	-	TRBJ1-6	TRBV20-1	CSAGVAGANNSPLHF	TGCAGTGCTGGGGTGGCAGGGGCCAATAATTCACCCCTCCACTTT
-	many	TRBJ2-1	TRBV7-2	CASSRDFGEQFF	TGTGCCAGCAGCCGGGACTTCGGTGAGCAGTTCTTC
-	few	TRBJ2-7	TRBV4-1	CASSQGVLKAVRSEQYF	TGCGCCAGCAGCCAAGGAGTACTTAAGGCCGTGAGGTCCGAGCAGTACTTC
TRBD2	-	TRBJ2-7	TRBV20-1	CSAITLAGPPYEQYF	TGCAGTGCTATCACCCTAGCGGGTCCGCCCTACGAGCAGTACTTC
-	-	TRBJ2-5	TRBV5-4	CASSFLRTDYEETQYF	TGTGCCAGCAGCTTCCTACGGACCGACTATGAAGAGACCCAGTACTTC
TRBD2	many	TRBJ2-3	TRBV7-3	CASSPGTSADTQYF	TGTGCCAGCAGCCCCGGGACTAGCGCAGATACGCAGTATTTT
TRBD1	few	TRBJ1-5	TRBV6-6	CASSARDSLNGQPQHF	TGTGCCAGCAGTGCCCGGGACAGCCTCAACGGGCAGCCCCAGCATTTT
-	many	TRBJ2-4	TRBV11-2	CASSLIRGAKNIQYF	TGTGCCAGCAGCTTAATCAGGGGAGCCAAAAACATTCAGTACTTC
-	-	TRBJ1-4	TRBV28	CASGNSDGGIGKLFF	TGTGCCAGCGGCAACTCGGACGGGGGTATCGGAAAACTGTTTTTT
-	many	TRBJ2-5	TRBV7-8	CASSLMRQQETQYF	TGTGCCAGCAGCTTAATGAGACAGCAAGAGACCCAGTACTTC
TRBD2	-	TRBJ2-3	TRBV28	CASSPGTSGEWGTDTQYF	TGTGCCAGCAGCCCCGGGACTAGCGGGGAGTGGGGCACAGATACGCAGTATTTT
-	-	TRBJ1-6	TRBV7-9	CASRRDGDNSPLHF	TGTGCCAGCAGGCGGGACGGAGATAATTCACCCCTCCACTTT
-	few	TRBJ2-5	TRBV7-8	CASSSRLKQETQYF	TGTGCCAGCAGCTCCCGCCTTAAACAAGAGACCCAGTACTTC
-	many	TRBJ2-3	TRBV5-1	CASSLPGGTDTQYF	TGCGCCAGCAGCCTACCAGGGGGCACAGATACGCAGTATTTT
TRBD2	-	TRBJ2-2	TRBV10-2	CASRFSGTPNTGELFF	TGCGCCAGCAGGTTCAGCGGGACCCCGAACACCGGGGAGCTGTTTTTT
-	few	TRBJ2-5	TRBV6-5	CASITIRGTQYF	TGTGCCAGCATTACGATCAGGGGCACCCAGTACTTC
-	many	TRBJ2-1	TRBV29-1	CSAWDPGTPLLEQFF	TGCAGCGCCTGGGACCCCGGGACCCCCCTCTTGGAGCAGTTCTTC
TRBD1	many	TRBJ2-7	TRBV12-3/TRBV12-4	CASSPGQGMDEQYF	TGTGCCAGCAGCCCAGGACAGGGGATGGACGAGCAGTACTTC
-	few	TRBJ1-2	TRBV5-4	CASSSSGGTAYGYTF	TGTGCCAGCAGCTCCAGTGGGGGGACGGCGTATGGCTACACCTTC
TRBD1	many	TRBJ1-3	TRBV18	CASSPDRDSGNTIYF	TGTGCCAGCTCACCCGACAGGGACTCTGGAAACACCATATATTTT
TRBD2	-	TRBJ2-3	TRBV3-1	CASSQGAVGTRSDTQYF	TGTGCCAGCAGCCAAGGAGCTGTGGGGACTAGAAGCGATACGCAGTATTTT
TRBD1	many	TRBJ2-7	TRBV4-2	CASSQVRKDRGGEQYF	TGTGCCAGCAGCCAAGTAAGGAAGGACAGGGGCGGCGAGCAGTACTTC
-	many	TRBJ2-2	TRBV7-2	CASSYTGAGELFF	TGTGCCAGCAGCTATACAGGCGCCGGGGAGCTGTTTTTT
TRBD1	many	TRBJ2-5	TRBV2	CASNRQGVETQYF	TGTGCCAGCAACAGACAGGGGGTGGAGACCCAGTACTTC
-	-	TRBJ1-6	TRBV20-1	CSASDGLDNSPLHF	TGCAGTGCTAGTGACGGTTTAGATAATTCACCCCTCCACTTT
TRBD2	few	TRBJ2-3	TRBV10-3	CAIQRTSGLATDTQYF	TGTGCCATCCAGAGGACTAGCGGGCTGGCCACAGATACGCAGTATTTT
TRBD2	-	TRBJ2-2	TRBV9	CASSVGGSVTGELFF	TGTGCCAGCAGCGTAGGCGGGAGCGTCACCGGGGAGCTGTTTTTT
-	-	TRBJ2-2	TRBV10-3	CAASGAGELFF	TGTGCCGCCTCAGGGGCCGGGGAGCTGTTTTTT
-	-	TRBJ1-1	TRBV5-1	CASSSDPTGEAFF	TGCGCCAGCAGCTCGGACCCGACAGGTGAAGCTTTCTTT
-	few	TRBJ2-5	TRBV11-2	CASSLPPGPSPDQYF	TGTGCCAGCAGCTTACCTCCGGGGCCCTCACCGGACCAGTACTTC
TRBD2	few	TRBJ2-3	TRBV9	CASSDSGSSTDTQYF	TGTGCCAGCAGCGATAGCGGGAGTAGCACAGATACGCAGTATTTT
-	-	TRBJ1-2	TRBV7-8	CASSHENGFYGYTF	TGTGCCAGCAGCCACGAAAATGGGTTCTATGGCTACACCTTC
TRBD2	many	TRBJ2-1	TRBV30	CAWTLGTSVYNEQFF	TGTGCCTGGACCCTCGGGACTAGCGTCTACAATGAGCAGTTCTTC
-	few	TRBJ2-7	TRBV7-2	CASSLDGPSYEQYF	TGTGCCAGCAGCTTAGATGGCCCCTCCTACGAGCAGTACTTC
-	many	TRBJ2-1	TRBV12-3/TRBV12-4	CASSFMRTGGNEQFF	TGTGCCAGCAGTTTCATGAGGACTGGGGGCAATGAGCAGTTCTTC
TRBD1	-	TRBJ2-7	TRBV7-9	CASSTGAATYEQYF	TGTGCCAGCAGCACAGGGGCCGCAACCTACGAGCAGTACTTC
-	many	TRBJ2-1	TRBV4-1	CASSLPRLVRSYNEQFF	TGCGCCAGCAGCCTCCCAAGACTAGTCAGGTCCTACAATGAGCAGTTCTTC
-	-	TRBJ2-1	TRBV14	CASSQELALNEQFF	TGTGCCAGCAGCCAAGAACTAGCCCTCAATGAGCAGTTCTTC
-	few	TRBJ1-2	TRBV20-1	CSARDSFNYGYTF	TGCAGTGCTAGAGATTCCTTTAACTATGGCTACACCTTC
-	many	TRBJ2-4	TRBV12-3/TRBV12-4	CASRTTVGNIQYF	TGTGCCAGCAGAACAACGGTCGGAAACATTCAGTACTTC
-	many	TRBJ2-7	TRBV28	CASCCTRESSYEQYF	TGTGCCAGCTGTTGTACCCGGGAGAGCTCCTACGAGCAGTACTTC
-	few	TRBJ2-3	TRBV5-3	CARSLFMGRNTDTQYF	TGTGCCAGAAGCTTGTTTATGGGACGGAACACAGATACGCAGTATTTT
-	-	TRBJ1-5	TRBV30	CAWNRSSNQPQHF	TGTGCCTGGAATCGCAGTAGCAATCAGCCCCAGCATTTT
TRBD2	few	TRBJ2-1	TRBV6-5	CASRHGTSGKKQFF	TGTGCCAGCAGACACGGGACTAGCGGAAAAAAGCAGTTCTTC
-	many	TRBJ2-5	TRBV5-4	CASSVDWQETQYF	TGTGCCAGCAGCGTCGACTGGCAAGAGACCCAGTACTTC
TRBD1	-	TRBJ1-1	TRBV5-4	CASSLGGTGDAEAFF	TGTGCCAGCAGCTTGGGGGGGACAGGCGACGCTGAAGCTTTCTTT
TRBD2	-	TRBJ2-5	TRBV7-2	CASSAEGLGTETQYF	TGTGCCAGCAGCGCAGAGGGACTAGGGACAGAGACCCAGTACTTC
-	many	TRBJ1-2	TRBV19	CASSKTRDTTQGYTF	TGTGCCAGTAGTAAGACCCGGGACACAACCCAGGGCTACACCTTC
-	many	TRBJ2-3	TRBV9	CASSVAPSIADTQYF	TGTGCCAGCAGCGTAGCTCCTTCGATAGCAGATACGCAGTATTTT
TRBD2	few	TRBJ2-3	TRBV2	CASREGLAAAAQYF	TGTGCCAGCAGGGAGGGGCTAGCGGCAGCTGCGCAGTATTTT
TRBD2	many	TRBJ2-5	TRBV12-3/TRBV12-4	CASSPGLATKTQYF	TGTGCCAGCAGTCCAGGACTAGCGACGAAGACCCAGTACTTC